This TCR beta chain was identified during a study of CD8 T cells in Susac syndrome. Germline CDR1 is LGHDT and CDR2 is YNNKEL (reference sequence). The V and J ends lost 2 bases and 12 bases respectively, with 19 bases between them. This CDR3 spans 14 amino acids. This clonotype was observed a single time. A quantity of roughly 0.5 to 1 ug RNA underwent reverse transcription using random hexamers. Across 54 Vbeta and 13 Jbeta, TCR beta CDR3 was amplified with immunoSEQ multiplex PCR. TCRdb re-called the immunoSEQ multiplex PCR reads with MiXCR, one entry per CDR3 protein. The sample contains a few hundred thousand distinct CDR3 sequences, roughly 90% of which appear only once.

V is TRBV3-1 and J is TRBJ1-1; D unclear. The clonotype was recovered from a human donor with multiple sclerosis. The sequenced sample consisted of CD8+ T cells from PBMCs. CDR3 protein: CASSQMMEAARSFF. CDR3 in DNA: TGTGCCAGCAGCCAAATGATGGAAGCGGCGAGGTCTTTCTTT.